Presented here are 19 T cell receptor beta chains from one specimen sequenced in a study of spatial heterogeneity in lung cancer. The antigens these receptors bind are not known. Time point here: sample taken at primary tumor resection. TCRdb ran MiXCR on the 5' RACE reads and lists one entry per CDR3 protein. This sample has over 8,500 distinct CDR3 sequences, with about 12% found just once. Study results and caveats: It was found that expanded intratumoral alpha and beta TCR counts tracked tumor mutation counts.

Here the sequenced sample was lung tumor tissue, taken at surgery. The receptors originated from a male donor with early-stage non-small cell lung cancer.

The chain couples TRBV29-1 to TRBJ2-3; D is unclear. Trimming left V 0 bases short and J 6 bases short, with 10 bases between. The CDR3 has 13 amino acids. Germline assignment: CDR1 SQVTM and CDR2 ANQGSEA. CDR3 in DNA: TGCAGCGTTGAAGAACTTCCTCGCGATACGCAGTATTTT. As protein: CSVEELPRDTQYF.

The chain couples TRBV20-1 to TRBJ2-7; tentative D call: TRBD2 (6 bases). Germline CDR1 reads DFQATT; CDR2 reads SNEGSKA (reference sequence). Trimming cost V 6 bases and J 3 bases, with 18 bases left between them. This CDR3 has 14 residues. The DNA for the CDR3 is TGCAGTGCCAATATGGGGGGACTTTACTACGAGCAGTACTTC. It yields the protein CSANMGGLYYEQYF.

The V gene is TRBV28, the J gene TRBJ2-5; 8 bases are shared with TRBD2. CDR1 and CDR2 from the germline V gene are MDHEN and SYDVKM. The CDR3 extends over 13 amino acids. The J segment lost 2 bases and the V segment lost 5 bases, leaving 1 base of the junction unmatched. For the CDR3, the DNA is TGTGCCAGCAGTGTAGCGGGGCAAGAGACCCAGTACTTC. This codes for CASSVAGQETQYF.

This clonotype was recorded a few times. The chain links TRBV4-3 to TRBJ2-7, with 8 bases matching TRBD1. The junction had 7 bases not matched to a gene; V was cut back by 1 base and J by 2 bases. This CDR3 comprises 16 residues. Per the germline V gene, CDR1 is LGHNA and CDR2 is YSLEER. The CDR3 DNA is TGCGCCAGCAGCCAAGCCCTGGGGACAGGCGCCTACGAGCAGTACTTC. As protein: CASSQALGTGAYEQYF.

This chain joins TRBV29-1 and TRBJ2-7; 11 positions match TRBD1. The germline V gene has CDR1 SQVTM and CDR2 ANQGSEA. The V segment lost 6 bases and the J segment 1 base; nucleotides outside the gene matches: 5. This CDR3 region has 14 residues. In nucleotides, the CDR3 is TGCAGCGTGGCAGGGACAGGGGGATCCTACGAGCAGTACTTC. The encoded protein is CSVAGTGGSYEQYF.

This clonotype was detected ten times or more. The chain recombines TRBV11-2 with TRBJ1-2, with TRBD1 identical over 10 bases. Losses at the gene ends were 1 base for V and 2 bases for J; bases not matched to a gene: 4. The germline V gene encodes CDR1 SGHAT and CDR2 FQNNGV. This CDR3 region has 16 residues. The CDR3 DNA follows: TGTGCCAGCAGCTTAGTCCCGGGACAGGGGAACTATGGCTACACCTTC. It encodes CASSLVPGQGNYGYTF.

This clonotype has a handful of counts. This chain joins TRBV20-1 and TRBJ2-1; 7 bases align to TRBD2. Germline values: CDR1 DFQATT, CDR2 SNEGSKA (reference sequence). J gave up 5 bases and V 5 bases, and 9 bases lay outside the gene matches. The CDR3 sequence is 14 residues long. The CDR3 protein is CSAQTAGRHNEQFF. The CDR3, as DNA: TGCAGTGCTCAGACAGCGGGGCGCCACAATGAGCAGTTCTTC.

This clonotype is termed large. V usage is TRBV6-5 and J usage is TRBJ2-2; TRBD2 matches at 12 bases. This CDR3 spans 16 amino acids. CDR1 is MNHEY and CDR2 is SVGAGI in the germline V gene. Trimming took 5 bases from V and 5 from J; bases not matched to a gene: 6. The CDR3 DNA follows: TGTGCCAGCAGTCCCCTAGCGGGGGGGCCAACCGGGGAGCTGTTTTTT. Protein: CASSPLAGGPTGELFF.

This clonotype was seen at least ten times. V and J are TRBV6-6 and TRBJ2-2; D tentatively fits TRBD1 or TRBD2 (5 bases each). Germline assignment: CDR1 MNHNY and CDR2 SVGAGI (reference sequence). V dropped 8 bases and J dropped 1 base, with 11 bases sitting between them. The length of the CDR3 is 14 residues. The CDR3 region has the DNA TGTGCCAGCGGGACGCAAAAGAACACCGGGGAGCTGTTTTTT. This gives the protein CASGTQKNTGELFF.

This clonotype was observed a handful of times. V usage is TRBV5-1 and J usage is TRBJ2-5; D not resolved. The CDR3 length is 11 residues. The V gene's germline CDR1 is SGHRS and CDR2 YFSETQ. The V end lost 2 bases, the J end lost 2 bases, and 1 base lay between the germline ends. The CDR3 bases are TGCGCCAGCAGCTTACAAGAGACCCAGTACTTC. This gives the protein CASSLQETQYF. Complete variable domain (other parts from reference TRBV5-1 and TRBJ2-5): KAGVTQTPRYLIKTRGQQVTLSCSPISGHRSVSWYQQTPGQGLQFLFEYFSETQRNKGNFPGRFSGRQFSNSRSEMNVSTLELGDSALYLCASSLQETQYFGPGTRLLVL.

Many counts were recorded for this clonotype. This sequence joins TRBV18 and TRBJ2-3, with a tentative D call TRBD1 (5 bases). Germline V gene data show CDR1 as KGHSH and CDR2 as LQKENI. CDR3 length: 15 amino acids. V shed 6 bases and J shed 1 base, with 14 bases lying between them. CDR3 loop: CASSSNSRGTDTQYF. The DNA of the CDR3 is TGTGCCAGCTCTTCAAACAGCAGGGGCACAGATACGCAGTATTTT.

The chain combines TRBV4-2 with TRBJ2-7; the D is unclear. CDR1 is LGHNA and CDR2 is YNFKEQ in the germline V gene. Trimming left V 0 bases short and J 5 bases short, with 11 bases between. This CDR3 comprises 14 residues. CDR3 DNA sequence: TGTGCCAGCAGCCAAGATCCACAGATCGACGAGCAGTACTTC. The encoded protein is CASSQDPQIDEQYF.

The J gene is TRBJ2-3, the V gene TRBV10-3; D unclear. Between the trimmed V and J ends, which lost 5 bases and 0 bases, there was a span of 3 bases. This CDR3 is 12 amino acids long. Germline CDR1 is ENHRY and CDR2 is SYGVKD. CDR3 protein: CAISSSTDTQYF. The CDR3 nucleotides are TGTGCCATCAGTTCAAGCACAGATACGCAGTATTTT.

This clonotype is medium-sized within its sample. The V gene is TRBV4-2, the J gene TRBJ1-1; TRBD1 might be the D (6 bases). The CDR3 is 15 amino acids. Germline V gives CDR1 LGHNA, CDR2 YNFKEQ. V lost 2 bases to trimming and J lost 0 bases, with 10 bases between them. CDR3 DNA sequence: TGTGCCAGCAGCCAACGAGGACAGCTGAACACTGAAGCTTTCTTT. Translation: CASSQRGQLNTEAFF.

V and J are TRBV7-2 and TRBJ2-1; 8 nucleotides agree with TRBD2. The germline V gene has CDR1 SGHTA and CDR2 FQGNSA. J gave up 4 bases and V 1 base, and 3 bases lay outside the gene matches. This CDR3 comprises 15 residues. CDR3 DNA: TGTGCCAGCAGCTTAGGTCTAGCGGGTTACAATGAGCAGTTCTTC. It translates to CASSLGLAGYNEQFF.

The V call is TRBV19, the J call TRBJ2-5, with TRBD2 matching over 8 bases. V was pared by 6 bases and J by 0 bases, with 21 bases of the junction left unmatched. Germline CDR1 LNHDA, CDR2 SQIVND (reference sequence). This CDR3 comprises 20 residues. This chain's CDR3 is CASRCLIRKSGGSYQETQYF. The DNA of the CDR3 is TGTGCCAGTAGGTGCCTGATCCGAAAGAGCGGGGGTTCGTACCAAGAGACCCAGTACTTC.

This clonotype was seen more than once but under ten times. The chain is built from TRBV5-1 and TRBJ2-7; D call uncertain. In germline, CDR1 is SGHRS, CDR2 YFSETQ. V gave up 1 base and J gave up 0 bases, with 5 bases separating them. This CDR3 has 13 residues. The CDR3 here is CASSLRLSYEQYF. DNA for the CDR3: TGCGCCAGCAGCTTGCGACTCTCCTACGAGCAGTACTTC.

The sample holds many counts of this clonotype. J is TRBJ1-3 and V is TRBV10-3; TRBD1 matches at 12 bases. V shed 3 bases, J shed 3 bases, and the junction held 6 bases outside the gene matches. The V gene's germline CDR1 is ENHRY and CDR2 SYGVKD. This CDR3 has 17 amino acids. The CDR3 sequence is CAISDPGQGAFGNTIYF. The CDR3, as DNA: TGTGCCATCAGTGACCCGGGACAGGGGGCGTTTGGAAACACCATATATTTT.

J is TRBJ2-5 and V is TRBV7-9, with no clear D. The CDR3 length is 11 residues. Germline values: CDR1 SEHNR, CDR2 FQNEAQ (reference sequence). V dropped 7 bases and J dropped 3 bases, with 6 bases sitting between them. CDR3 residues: CASTQKETQYF. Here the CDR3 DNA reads TGTGCCAGCACCCAAAAAGAGACCCAGTACTTC.